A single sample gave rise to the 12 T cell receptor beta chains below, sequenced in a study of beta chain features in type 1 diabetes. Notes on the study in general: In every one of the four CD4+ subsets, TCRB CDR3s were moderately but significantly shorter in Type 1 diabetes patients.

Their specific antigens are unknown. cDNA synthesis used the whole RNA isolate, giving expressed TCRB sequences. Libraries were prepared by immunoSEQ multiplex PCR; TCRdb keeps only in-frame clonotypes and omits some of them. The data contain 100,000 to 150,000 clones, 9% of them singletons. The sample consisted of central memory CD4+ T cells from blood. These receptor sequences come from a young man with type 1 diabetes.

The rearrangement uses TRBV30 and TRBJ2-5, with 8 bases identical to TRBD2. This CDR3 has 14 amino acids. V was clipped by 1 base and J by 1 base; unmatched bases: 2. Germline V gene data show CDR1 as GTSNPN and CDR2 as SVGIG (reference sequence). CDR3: CAWSEGLVQETQYF. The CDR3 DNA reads TGTGCCTGGAGTGAGGGACTAGTCCAAGAGACCCAGTACTTC.

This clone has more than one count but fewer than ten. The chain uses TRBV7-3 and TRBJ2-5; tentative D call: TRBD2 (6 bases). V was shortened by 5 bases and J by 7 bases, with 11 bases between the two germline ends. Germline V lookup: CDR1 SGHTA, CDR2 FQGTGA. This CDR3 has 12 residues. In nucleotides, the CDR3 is TGTGCCAGCAGCCGGGACGGGGGGACCCAGTACTTC. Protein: CASSRDGGTQYF. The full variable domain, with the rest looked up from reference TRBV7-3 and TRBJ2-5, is GAGVSQTPSNKVTEKGKYVELRCDPISGHTALYWYRQSLGQGPEFLIYFQGTGAADDSGLPNDRFFAVRPEGSVSTLKIQRTERGDSAVYLCASSRDGGTQYFGPGTRLLVL.

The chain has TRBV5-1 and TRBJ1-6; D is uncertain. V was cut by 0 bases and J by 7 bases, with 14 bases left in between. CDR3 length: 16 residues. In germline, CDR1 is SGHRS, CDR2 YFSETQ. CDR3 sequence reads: CASSLGSADGNSPLHF. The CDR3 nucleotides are TGCGCCAGCAGCTTGGGTAGCGCGGACGGCAATTCACCCCTCCACTTT.

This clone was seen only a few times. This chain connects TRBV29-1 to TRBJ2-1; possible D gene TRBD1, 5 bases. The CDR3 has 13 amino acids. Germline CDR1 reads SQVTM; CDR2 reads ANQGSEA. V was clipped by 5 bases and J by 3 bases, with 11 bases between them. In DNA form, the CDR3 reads TGCAGCGTTCCTGACAGAAGCTACAATGAGCAGTTCTTC. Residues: CSVPDRSYNEQFF.

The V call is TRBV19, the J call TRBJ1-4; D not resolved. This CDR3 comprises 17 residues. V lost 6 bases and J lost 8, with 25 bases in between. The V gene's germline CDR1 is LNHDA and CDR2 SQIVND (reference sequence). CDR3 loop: CASRPGDLGVIGEKLFF. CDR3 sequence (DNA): TGTGCCAGTAGGCCGGGTGACCTAGGCGTGATTGGCGAAAAACTGTTTTTT.

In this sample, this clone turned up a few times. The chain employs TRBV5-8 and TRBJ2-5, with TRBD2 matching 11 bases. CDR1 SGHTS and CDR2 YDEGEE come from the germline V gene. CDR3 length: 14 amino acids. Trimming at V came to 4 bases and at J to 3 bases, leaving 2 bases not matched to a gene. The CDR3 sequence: CASSPLAGEETQYF. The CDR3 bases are TGTGCCAGCAGCCCACTAGCGGGGGAAGAGACCCAGTACTTC.

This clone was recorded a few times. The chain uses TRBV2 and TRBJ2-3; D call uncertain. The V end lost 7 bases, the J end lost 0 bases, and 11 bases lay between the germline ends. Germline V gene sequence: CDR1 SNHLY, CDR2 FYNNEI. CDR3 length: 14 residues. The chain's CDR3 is CASTSRHSTDTQYF. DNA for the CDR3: TGTGCCAGCACCTCGCGGCATAGCACAGATACGCAGTATTTT.

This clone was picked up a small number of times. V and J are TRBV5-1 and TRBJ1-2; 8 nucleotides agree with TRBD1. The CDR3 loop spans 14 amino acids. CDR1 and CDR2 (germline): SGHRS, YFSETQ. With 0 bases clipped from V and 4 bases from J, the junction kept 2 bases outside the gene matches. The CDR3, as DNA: TGCGCCAGCAGCTTGGAAGACAGGGGCTATGGCTACACCTTC. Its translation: CASSLEDRGYGYTF.

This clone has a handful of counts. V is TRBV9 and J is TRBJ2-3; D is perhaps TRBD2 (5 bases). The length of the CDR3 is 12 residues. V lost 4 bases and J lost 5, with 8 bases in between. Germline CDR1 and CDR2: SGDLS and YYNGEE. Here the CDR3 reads CASSLAGDTQYF. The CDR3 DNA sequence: TGTGCCAGCAGCCTAGCCGGAGATACGCAGTATTTT. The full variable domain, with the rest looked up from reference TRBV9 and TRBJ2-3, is DSGVTQTPKHLITATGQRVTLRCSPRSGDLSVYWYQQSLDQGLQFLIQYYNGEERAKGNILERFSAQQFPDLHSELNLSSLELGDSALYFCASSLAGDTQYFGPGTRLTVL.

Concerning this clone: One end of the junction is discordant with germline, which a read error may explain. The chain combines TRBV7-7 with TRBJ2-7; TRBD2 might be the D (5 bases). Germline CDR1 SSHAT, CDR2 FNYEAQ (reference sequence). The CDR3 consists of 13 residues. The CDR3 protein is CASSADGGYEQYF. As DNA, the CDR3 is TGTGCTAGCAGCGCCGACGGAGGCTACGAGCAGTACTTC.

CDR3 in amino acids: CASSLGGDTDTQYF. The CDR3 bases are TGCGCCAGCAGCTTGGGCGGGGACACAGATACGCAGTATTTT. The rearrangement joins TRBV5-1 to TRBJ2-3; maybe TRBD2 (6 bases). Germline V CDR1 and CDR2: SGHRS, YFSETQ. The V and J ends lost 0 bases and 2 bases respectively, with 7 bases between them. CDR3 size: 14 residues.

The CDR3 bases are TGTGCCAGCAGTGAATTGCGGACCCAGCATTTT. Its translation is CASSELRTQHF. The genes are TRBV2 and TRBJ1-5; no firm D call. V was trimmed by 2 bases and J by 11 bases, leaving 7 bases between them. This CDR3 region has 11 residues. The V gene's germline CDR1 is SNHLY and CDR2 FYNNEI. The variable domain in full, with the rest retrieved from reference TRBV2 and TRBJ1-5, is EPEVTQTPSHQVTQMGQEVILRCVPISNHLYFYWYRQILGQKVEFLVSFYNNEISEKSEIFDDQFSVERPDGSNFTLKIRSTKLEDSAMYFCASSELRTQHFGDGTRLSIL.